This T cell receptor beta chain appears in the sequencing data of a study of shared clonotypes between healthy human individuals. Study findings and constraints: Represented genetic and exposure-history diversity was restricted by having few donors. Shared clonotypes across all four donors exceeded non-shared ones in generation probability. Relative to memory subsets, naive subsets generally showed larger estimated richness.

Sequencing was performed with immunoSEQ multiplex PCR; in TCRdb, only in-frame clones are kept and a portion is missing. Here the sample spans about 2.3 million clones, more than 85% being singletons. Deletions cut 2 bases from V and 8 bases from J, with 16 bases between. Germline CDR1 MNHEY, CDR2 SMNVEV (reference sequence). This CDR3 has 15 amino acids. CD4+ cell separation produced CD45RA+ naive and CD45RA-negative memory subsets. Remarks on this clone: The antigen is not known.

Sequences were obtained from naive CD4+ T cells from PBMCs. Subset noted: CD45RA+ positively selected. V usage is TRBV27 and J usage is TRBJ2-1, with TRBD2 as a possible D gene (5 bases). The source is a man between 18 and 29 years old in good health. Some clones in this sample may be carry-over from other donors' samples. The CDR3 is CASSLDSGFTYEQFF. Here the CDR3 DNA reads TGTGCCAGCAGTTTAGATTCGGGGTTCACCTATGAGCAGTTCTTC.